These 25 T cell receptor beta chains came from one sample sequenced in a study of blood T cell repertoires in COVID-19 (dated by TCRdb to between 2020 and 2021). Receptors were amplified or captured by the immunoSEQ multiplex PCR assay. This immuneACCESS table, as held by TCRdb, lists in-frame sequences with V and J called but not all clones. Of the missing ones, under half trace to an unresolved V gene in checked studies; the others have no known cause. The sample table shows 140,000 to 150,000 clones, and 88% are seen once. The ten biggest clones cover 1.2% of the sample. Sequenced sample: PBMCs or T cells enriched from blood (not recorded which). All receptors come from a woman in her twenties or thirties with acute COVID-19.

This chain links TRBV27 with TRBJ1-1; TRBD1 aligns across 9 bases. The germline V gene encodes CDR1 MNHEY and CDR2 SMNVEV (reference sequence). The CDR3 extends over 16 amino acids. The junction had 11 bases not matched to a gene; V was cut back by 4 bases and J by 5 bases. In nucleotides, the CDR3 is TGTGCCAGCAGTTCCATCCTACAGGGGGCAAAGACTGAAGCTTTCTTT. Translating gives CASSSILQGAKTEAFF.

The V and J genes are TRBV27 and TRBJ1-4; 11 nucleotides agree with TRBD1. The V and J ends lost 8 bases and 8 bases, in that order; junction bases with no gene match: 1. The CDR3 contains 12 residues. The germline CDR1 and CDR2 sequences are MNHEY and SMNVEV (reference sequence). Written as DNA, the CDR3 is TGTGCCAGCCGGACAGGGGGCGAAAAACTGTTTTTT. This translates into CASRTGGEKLFF.

The genes are TRBV20-1 and TRBJ2-1, with D possibly TRBD2 on 6 matching bases. The CDR3 extends over 15 amino acids. Trimming stripped 3 bases from V and 1 base from J, with 13 bases between. Germline lookup yields CDR1 DFQATT and CDR2 SNEGSKA (reference sequence). The CDR3 DNA reads as TGCAGTGCTAGTACTAGCAGCATGTCCTACAATGAGCAGTTCTTC. Translating it yields CSASTSSMSYNEQFF.

This clone was found many times. The V gene is TRBV25-1, the J gene TRBJ2-1, with 7 bases fitting TRBD2. Germline V gene data show CDR1 as MGHDK and CDR2 as SYGVNS. The junction had 9 bases not matched to a gene; V was cut back by 4 bases and J by 6 bases. The CDR3 has 15 amino acids. The CDR3 DNA reads TGTGCCAGCAGTGGGGGGGGAGGGCCCGGCAATGAGCAGTTCTTC. Protein sequence: CASSGGGGPGNEQFF.

The V and J genes are TRBV24-1 and TRBJ2-7, with a weak D call TRBD1 (6 bases). Trimming removed 4 bases at V and 5 bases at J, with 20 bases between. Per the germline V gene, CDR1 is KGHDR and CDR2 is SFDVKD. The CDR3 contains 16 residues. CDR3 DNA sequence: TGTGCCACCAGTGACCCGGGAAGTACAGGGATCAACGAGCAGTACTTC. Translated: CATSDPGSTGINEQYF.

The V and J genes are TRBV7-3 and TRBJ1-5; 7 bases fit TRBD1. The germline V gene encodes CDR1 SGHTA and CDR2 FQGTGA. The CDR3 sequence is 16 residues long. V trimming: 4 bases; J trimming: 0 bases; junction bases outside the gene matches: 6. Here the CDR3 reads CASSSRDSHSNQPQHF. The CDR3 DNA sequence: TGTGCCAGCAGCTCCCGGGACAGTCATAGCAATCAGCCCCAGCATTTT.

This chain links TRBV5-4 with TRBJ2-1; a weak D match, TRBD1 (5 bases). This CDR3 contains 15 residues. With 4 bases removed from V and 8 bases from J, the gap between germline ends came to 19 bases. CDR1 and CDR2 (germline): SGHNT, YYREEE (reference sequence). The CDR3 reads CASSPEDRLLDEQFF. The CDR3 DNA reads as TGTGCCAGCAGCCCTGAAGACAGACTTCTGGATGAGCAGTTCTTC.

In this sample, this clone turned up a few times. This same CDR3 is encoded by further DNA sequences in the sample. The chain employs TRBV7-2 and TRBJ2-7; TRBD2 matches 13 bases. V was pared by 3 bases and J by 0 bases, with 2 bases of the junction left unmatched. The CDR3 is 16 residues long. CDR1 is SGHTA, CDR2 FQGNSA, per germline. CDR3 bases: TGTGCCAGCAGCTTGGGGACTAGCGGGATCTCCTACGAGCAGTACTTC. Translating it yields CASSLGTSGISYEQYF.

This chain uses TRBV9 with TRBJ2-7; 7 bases agree with TRBD2. The germline V gene has CDR1 SGDLS and CDR2 YYNGEE. The CDR3 totals 14 residues. The junction had 6 bases not matched to a gene; V was cut back by 3 bases and J by 3 bases. The DNA of the CDR3 is TGTGCCAGCAGCGATGGGGGGGAGGACTACGAGCAGTACTTC. Translating it yields CASSDGGEDYEQYF.

This clone was recorded only once. One junction end disagrees with the germline gene, perhaps due to a read error. The CDR3 DNA reads as TGTGCCTGGAGTGTCCGGACAGTCGAAATCTTC. This sequence encodes CAWSVRTVEIF. The V gene is TRBV30, the J gene TRBJ1-2, with D possibly being TRBD1 (6 bases). This CDR3 is built from 11 residues. The germline CDR1 and CDR2 sequences are GTSNPN and SVGIG (reference sequence). Full variable domain (missing parts from reference TRBV30 and TRBJ1-2): SQTIHQWPATLVQPVGSPLSLECTVEGTSNPNLYWYRQAAGRGLQLLFYSVGIGQISSEVPQNLSASRPQDRQFILSSKKLLLSDSGFYLCAWSVRTVEIFGSGTRLTVV.

The chain couples TRBV5-1 to TRBJ1-4; the D gene is possibly TRBD1 (5 bases). The CDR3 consists of 14 residues. V was shortened by 4 bases and J by 8 bases, with 15 bases between the two germline ends. Germline lookup yields CDR1 SGHRS and CDR2 YFSETQ. The CDR3 region has the DNA TGCGCCAGCAGCCCGGGGGGTACGGGAGAAAAACTGTTTTTT. Translating it yields CASSPGGTGEKLFF.

The gene calls are TRBV5-1 and TRBJ2-3; 7 bases fit TRBD1. The CDR3 has 15 amino acids. CDR1 SGHRS and CDR2 YFSETQ come from the germline V gene. V dropped 4 bases and J dropped 0; count of bases not matched to a gene: 5. CDR3 nucleotide sequence: TGCGCCAGCAGCCCGGGACAGTCTAGCACAGATACGCAGTATTTT. Translated, it gives CASSPGQSSTDTQYF.

CDR3 loop: CASSTSGSNIQYF. In DNA form, the CDR3 reads TGTGCCAGCAGTACTAGCGGGAGTAACATTCAGTACTTC. The V call is TRBV7-9, the J call TRBJ2-4; 11 bases are shared with TRBD2. The J segment lost 7 bases and the V segment lost 6 bases, leaving 2 bases of the junction unmatched. The length of the CDR3 is 13 residues. Germline V gives CDR1 SEHNR, CDR2 FQNEAQ (reference sequence). Looking up the rest from reference TRBV7-9 and TRBJ2-4 gives the full variable domain: DTGVSQNPRHKITKRGQNVTFRCDPISEHNRLYWYRQTLGQGPEFLTYFQNEAQLEKSRLLSDRFSAERPKGSFSTLEIQRTEQGDSAMYLCASSTSGSNIQYFGAGTRLSVL.

This clone showed up just a few times. The chain joins TRBV28 to TRBJ2-5; D remains ambiguous. Germline assignment: CDR1 MDHEN and CDR2 SYDVKM. The CDR3 has 14 residues. V was cut by 5 bases and J by 5 bases, with 15 bases left in between. The CDR3 loop is CASSPHIALETQYF. CDR3 bases: TGTGCCAGCAGTCCCCACATAGCCCTGGAGACCCAGTACTTC.

As concerns this clone: Other DNA sequences within the sample encode an identical CDR3. As DNA, the CDR3 is TGCAGCGTTGTCAGCGGGAGCTCCTACGAGCAGTACTTC. This encodes CSVVSGSSYEQYF. The rearrangement uses TRBV29-1 and TRBJ2-7; TRBD2 aligns across 8 bases. V lost 4 bases to trimming and J lost 0 bases; unmatched junction nucleotides: 2. CDR1 and CDR2 (germline): SQVTM, ANQGSEA. The CDR3 sequence is 13 residues long.

Only a few counts were recorded for this clone. V usage is TRBV7-8 and J usage is TRBJ1-2; unclear D gene. Germline V lookup: CDR1 SGHVS, CDR2 FQNEAQ. V was trimmed by 3 bases and J by 1 base, leaving 6 bases between them. The CDR3 loop spans 13 amino acids. CDR3 sequence reads: CASSLVSNYGYTF. The CDR3 nucleotides read TGTGCCAGCAGCTTGGTCAGTAACTATGGCTACACCTTC. Filled out from reference TRBV7-8 and TRBJ1-2, the complete variable domain reads GAGVSQSPRYKVAKRGQDVALRCDPISGHVSLFWYQQALGQGPEFLTYFQNEAQLDKSGLPSDRFFAERPEGSVSTLKIQRTQQEDSAVYLCASSLVSNYGYTFGSGTRLTVV.

This sequence joins TRBV6-5 and TRBJ1-6, with D tentatively TRBD1 (5 bases). The germline V and J ends were trimmed by 6 bases and 6 bases, with 6 bases remaining between them. In germline, CDR1 is MNHEY, CDR2 SVGAGI. CDR3 size: 12 residues. The CDR3 protein is CASRGPNSPLHF. As DNA, the CDR3 is TGTGCCAGCAGGGGGCCTAATTCACCCCTCCACTTT.

This chain joins TRBV28 and TRBJ1-2, with a tentative D call TRBD1 (5 bases). This CDR3 comprises 14 residues. Germline V gene sequence: CDR1 MDHEN, CDR2 SYDVKM. Trimming cost V 1 base and J 6 bases, with 12 bases left between them. CDR3 nucleotides: TGTGCCAGCAGTTTATTGTCAGGGAATCATGGCTACACCTTC. This translates into CASSLLSGNHGYTF.

The genes are TRBV19 and TRBJ2-3, with 10 positions matching TRBD2. CDR3 length: 14 amino acids. V was pared by 9 bases and J by 5 bases, with 8 bases of the junction left unmatched. Germline V gene lookup returns CDR1 LNHDA and CDR2 SQIVND (reference sequence). DNA for the CDR3: TGTGCCAGCACTAGCGGGGAGTGGGTAGATACGCAGTATTTT. It translates to CASTSGEWVDTQYF.

The V call is TRBV7-9, the J call TRBJ1-2; 8 bases match TRBD1. With 4 bases clipped from V and 2 bases from J, the junction kept 3 bases outside the gene matches. Germline lookup yields CDR1 SEHNR and CDR2 FQNEAQ (reference sequence). The length of the CDR3 is 14 residues. The CDR3 nucleotides are TGTGCCAGCAGCTGGGGACAGGCCAACTATGGCTACACCTTC. It is translated as CASSWGQANYGYTF.

This clone was picked up one time. The chain couples TRBV28 to TRBJ1-4; TRBD1 aligns across 7 bases. V gave up 3 bases and J gave up 8 bases; unmatched junction bases: 9. Germline V CDR1 and CDR2: MDHEN, SYDVKM. This CDR3 has 15 residues. The chain's CDR3 is CASSLIAAGGEKLFF. The CDR3 bases are TGTGCCAGCAGTTTGATCGCGGCAGGGGGGGAAAAACTGTTTTTT.

The rearrangement uses TRBV27 and TRBJ1-4; D is undetermined. The V gene lost 2 bases and the J gene lost 6 bases, with 19 bases spanning the gap. Germline loops: CDR1 MNHEY, CDR2 SMNVEV (reference sequence). The CDR3 extends over 17 amino acids. This CDR3 is CASSLTGNTIKYEKLFF. The CDR3 nucleotides are TGTGCCAGCAGTTTAACCGGGAATACGATCAAATATGAAAAACTGTTTTTT.

This clone is a singleton in its sample. The chain joins TRBV7-8 to TRBJ2-5, with 7 positions matching TRBD2. This CDR3 region has 15 residues. CDR1 is SGHVS and CDR2 is FQNEAQ in the germline V gene. Unmatched junction bases numbered 9, after V lost 5 bases and J lost 3 bases. In DNA form, the CDR3 reads TGTGCCAGCAGCCTTTTGGGAGGGGTGGAAGAGACCCAGTACTTC. The encoded protein is CASSLLGGVEETQYF.

This sequence joins TRBV29-1 and TRBJ2-1; TRBD2 is a possible D gene (6 bases). Trimming took off 5 bases at V and 0 bases at J, with 17 bases between the two ends. CDR3 size: 16 residues. Germline V gene sequence: CDR1 SQVTM, CDR2 ANQGSEA. The CDR3 DNA reads as TGCAGCGTTCGAGATGCGGGGCCCAGCTCCTACAATGAGCAGTTCTTC. Its protein product is CSVRDAGPSSYNEQFF.

V usage is TRBV5-1 and J usage is TRBJ2-1; 10 bases agree with TRBD2. V lost 4 bases and J lost 4; bases outside the gene matches: 5. The germline CDR1 and CDR2 sequences are SGHRS and YFSETQ. The CDR3 is made up of 15 amino acids. CDR3 sequence: CASSPGLADYNEQFF. Written as DNA, the CDR3 is TGCGCCAGCAGCCCTGGACTAGCGGATTACAATGAGCAGTTCTTC.